This passage covers 14 T cell receptor beta chains from one sample sequenced in a study of T cell clonotyping in hematopoietic cell transplantation. Sequenced by immunoSEQ multiplex PCR; TCRdb stores in-frame clones only, minus some. The repertoire holds about 29,000 clones, with approximately 90% as singletons. This material consisted of PBMCs, taken 100 days after allogeneic stem cell transplant. The receptors stem from a female patient aged 50 to 65 who had an allogeneic stem cell transplant from a related donor, so the T cells may come from the graft donor. Some clones in this sample may be carry-over from other donors' samples.

This chain joins TRBV7-9 and TRBJ1-2, with TRBD1 identical over 7 bases. The germline gives CDR1 SEHNR, CDR2 FQNEAQ (reference sequence). The trim removed 3 bases at V and 4 bases at J, leaving 5 bases unmatched. The CDR3 totals 14 residues. CDR3 bases: TGTGCCAGCAGCTTCACAGGGGTGTCCTATGGCTACACCTTC. Amino acids: CASSFTGVSYGYTF.

This chain connects TRBV4-1 to TRBJ2-7; D gene uncertain. With 1 base removed from V and 6 bases from J, the gap between germline ends came to 10 bases. Looked up from germline, CDR1 is MGHRA and CDR2 is YSYEKL. The CDR3 consists of 13 residues. The CDR3 loop reads CASSQVFSTEQYF. In nucleotides, the CDR3 is TGCGCCAGCAGCCAAGTATTCAGCACCGAGCAGTACTTC.

The chain has TRBV19 and TRBJ1-1; D remains unclear. V lost 2 bases, J lost 4 bases, and 8 bases lay in between. The CDR3 is 13 amino acids. Per the germline V gene, CDR1 is LNHDA and CDR2 is SQIVND (reference sequence). CDR3 nucleotide sequence: TGTGCCAGTAGTATACTCCCCCGCACTGAAGCTTTCTTT. Its protein is CASSILPRTEAFF.

J is TRBJ1-2 and V is TRBV30; D is ambiguous. CDR3 length: 14 amino acids. CDR1 is GTSNPN, CDR2 SVGIG, per germline (reference sequence). Deletions cut 2 bases from V and 0 bases from J, with 10 bases between. In nucleotides, the CDR3 is TGTGCCTGGAGTTCCTTGGCAACTAACTATGGCTACACCTTC. Its translation is CAWSSLATNYGYTF.

The chain has TRBV5-4 and TRBJ2-1; D perhaps matches TRBD1 (6 bases). V lost 5 bases and J lost 4, with 16 bases in between. This CDR3 has 15 residues. From germline, CDR1 is SGHNT and CDR2 YYREEE (reference sequence). CDR3 sequence: CASSRTELLYNEQFF. The CDR3 DNA follows: TGTGCCAGCAGTCGGACAGAGCTCCTTTACAATGAGCAGTTCTTC. The variable domain in full, completed from reference TRBV5-4 and TRBJ2-1, reads ETGVTQSPTHLIKTRGQQVTLRCSSQSGHNTVSWYQQALGQGPQFIFQYYREEENGRGNFPPRFSGLQFPNYSSELNVNALELDDSALYLCASSRTELLYNEQFFGPGTRLTVL.

The gene calls are TRBV2 and TRBJ2-2, with TRBD2 matching 11 bases. The CDR3 runs to 15 residues. V was pared by 6 bases and J by 5 bases, with 5 bases of the junction left unmatched. Per germline, CDR1 SNHLY and CDR2 FYNNEI. Here the CDR3 DNA reads TGTGCCAGCAGCAGGACTAGCGGGTCTACCGGGGAGCTGTTTTTT. It is translated as CASSRTSGSTGELFF.

The V call is TRBV5-6, the J call TRBJ2-3; D unclear. Looked up from germline, CDR1 is SGHDT and CDR2 is YYEEEE. The CDR3 spans 14 residues. V was trimmed by 2 bases and J by 8 bases, leaving 15 bases between them. DNA for the CDR3: TGTGCCAGCAGCTTATCAGGCCCACGAGGTACGCAGTATTTT. Protein: CASSLSGPRGTQYF.

The V gene is TRBV6-1, the J gene TRBJ1-5; weak D call: TRBD1 (5 bases). The V end lost 6 bases, the J end lost 7 bases, and 16 bases lay between the germline ends. The CDR3 is made up of 14 amino acids. Germline V gene data show CDR1 as MNHNS and CDR2 as SASEGT. The DNA for the CDR3 is TGTGCCAGCAGCCCCAGGGAGTGGGGGCAGCCCCAGCATTTT. It yields the protein CASSPREWGQPQHF.

A single count supports this clone. The rearrangement uses TRBV5-1 and TRBJ1-1; 7 nucleotides match TRBD1. Germline V gene data show CDR1 as SGHRS and CDR2 as YFSETQ. The CDR3 is made up of 15 amino acids. With V trimmed by 0 bases and J by 2 bases, 4 bases remained unmatched. CDR3: CASSLVAGGNTEAFF. In DNA, the CDR3 is TGCGCCAGCAGCTTGGTCGCAGGGGGAAACACTGAAGCTTTCTTT. Supplemented by reference TRBV5-1 and TRBJ1-1, the full variable domain reads KAGVTQTPRYLIKTRGQQVTLSCSPISGHRSVSWYQQTPGQGLQFLFEYFSETQRNKGNFPGRFSGRQFSNSRSEMNVSTLELGDSALYLCASSLVAGGNTEAFFGQGTRLTVV.

This rearrangement joins TRBV11-2 to TRBJ1-2; 7 bases are a match to TRBD1. J was trimmed by 7 bases and V by 4 bases; bases with no gene match: 9. Germline lookup yields CDR1 SGHAT and CDR2 FQNNGV. There are 14 residues in the CDR3. CDR3 nucleotide sequence: TGTGCCAGCAGCTCAGGGACAGAAGGTGCTGGCTACACCTTC. Translating it yields CASSSGTEGAGYTF.

Comments on this clone: One end of the junction fails to match germline, which may point to a read error. The genes are TRBV27 and TRBJ1-1; D not resolved. The CDR3 has 9 amino acids. CDR1 is MNHEY, CDR2 SMNVEV, per germline (reference sequence). Here the CDR3 DNA reads TGTGCCAGCAGTCCTGAACCTTTCTTT. It codes for CASSPEPFF.

This clone was picked up a small number of times. V and J are TRBV6-1 and TRBJ2-7, with TRBD1 identical over 7 bases. CDR1 and CDR2 (germline): MNHNS, SASEGT. J gave up 5 bases and V 6 bases, and 10 bases lay outside the gene matches. The length of the CDR3 is 14 residues. The CDR3 nucleotides are TGTGCCAGCAGCTCCAGGGGGAGTATCCACGAGCAGTACTTC. Residues: CASSSRGSIHEQYF.

The V gene is TRBV7-9, the J gene TRBJ2-7, with D tentatively TRBD2 (5 bases). Germline V gene lookup returns CDR1 SEHNR and CDR2 FQNEAQ (reference sequence). The CDR3 sequence is 14 residues long. The V gene lost 1 base and the J gene lost 2 bases, with 9 bases spanning the gap. This CDR3 reads CASSLVANPYEQYF. CDR3 coding DNA: TGTGCCAGCAGCTTAGTAGCGAACCCCTACGAGCAGTACTTC.

The chain links TRBV29-1 to TRBJ2-1; 8 bases are a match to TRBD1. Germline V gene sequence: CDR1 SQVTM, CDR2 ANQGSEA. The CDR3 consists of 15 residues. Losses at the gene ends were 1 base for V and 1 base for J; bases not matched to a gene: 3. CDR3 nucleotide sequence: TGCAGCGTTGAAGGCAGGGGGCCATCCTACAATGAGCAGTTCTTC. Protein product: CSVEGRGPSYNEQFF.